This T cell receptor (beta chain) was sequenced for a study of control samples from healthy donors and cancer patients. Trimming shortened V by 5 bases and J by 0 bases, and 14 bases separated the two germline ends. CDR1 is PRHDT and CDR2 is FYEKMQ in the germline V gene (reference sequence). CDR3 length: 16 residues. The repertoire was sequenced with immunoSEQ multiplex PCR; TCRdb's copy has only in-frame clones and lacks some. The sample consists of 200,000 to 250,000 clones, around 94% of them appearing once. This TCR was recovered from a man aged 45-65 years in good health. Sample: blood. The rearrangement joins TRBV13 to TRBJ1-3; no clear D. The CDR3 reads CASSPRPLSSGNTIYF. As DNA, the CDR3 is TGTGCCAGCAGCCCTAGACCACTCAGCTCTGGAAACACCATATATTTT.